This T cell receptor beta chain was documented in a study of blood T cell repertoires in COVID-19. Assay used: immunoSEQ multiplex PCR; TCRdb lists only in-frame clones, some missing. The sample includes around 390,000 clones, about 86% of them seen just once. The CDR3 consists of 15 residues. With 2 bases removed from V and 0 bases from J, the gap between germline ends came to 11 bases. CDR1 LNHNV and CDR2 YYDKDF come from the germline V gene (reference sequence). The sequence was collected from a woman aged 45-65 years who had recovered from COVID-19. The sample taken for sequencing was PBMCs or T cells enriched from blood (not recorded which). The chain links TRBV15 to TRBJ2-7, with TRBD1 as a possible D gene (6 bases). CDR3 amino acids: CATSRWTDSSYEQYF. In DNA, the CDR3 is TGTGCCACCAGCAGATGGACAGATAGCTCCTACGAGCAGTACTTC.